The 8 T cell receptor beta chains below come from one sample, sequenced in a study of shared clonotypes between healthy human individuals. Sequenced by immunoSEQ multiplex PCR; TCRdb stores in-frame clones only, minus some. The sample includes 400,000 to 500,000 clones, about 80% of them seen just once. Sequencing was carried out using PBMCs. Receptors were obtained from a woman in her thirties or forties in good health. Some clones in this sample may be carry-over from other donors' samples.

The chain recombines TRBV7-9 with TRBJ2-3; weak D call: TRBD1 (5 bases). This CDR3 is built from 15 residues. Deletions cut 2 bases from V and 2 bases from J, with 11 bases between. Germline CDR1 reads SEHNR; CDR2 reads FQNEAQ (reference sequence). The CDR3 nucleotides read TGTGCCAGCAGCTTAAGAGGCAGGGACACAGATACGCAGTATTTT. It codes for CASSLRGRDTDTQYF.

The J gene is TRBJ2-5, the V gene TRBV9; unclear D gene. The V end was cut by 4 bases, the J end by 1 base, with 14 bases between. CDR1 and CDR2 from the germline V gene are SGDLS and YYNGEE. The CDR3 contains 15 residues. CDR3 nucleotides: TGTGCCAGCAGCCCAGTTCCCAGGAGCCAAGAGACCCAGTACTTC. As protein: CASSPVPRSQETQYF.

This chain links TRBV18 with TRBJ1-5; TRBD1 agrees at 7 bases. Germline V gives CDR1 KGHSH, CDR2 LQKENI. The V gene end was trimmed by 6 bases and the J gene end by 5 bases; junction bases not matched to a gene: 7. This CDR3 is 14 amino acids long. The CDR3 here is CASSPTGVDQPQHF. The CDR3 region has the DNA TGTGCCAGCTCGCCAACAGGGGTGGATCAGCCCCAGCATTTT.

The chain combines TRBV7-2 with TRBJ1-2, with a possible D match to TRBD1 (6 bases). V was cut by 5 bases and J by 0 bases, with 13 bases left in between. This CDR3 spans 15 amino acids. Germline CDR1 reads SGHTA; CDR2 reads FQGNSA. The CDR3 nucleotides read TGTGCCAGCAGCCAACAGGGAAAAGCTAACTATGGCTACACCTTC. This encodes CASSQQGKANYGYTF.

The V and J genes are TRBV2 and TRBJ2-1; D ambiguous. V gave up 2 bases and J gave up 1 base, with 6 bases separating them. This CDR3 is 14 amino acids long. Germline CDR1 and CDR2: SNHLY and FYNNEI. The CDR3 is CASSERISYNEQFF. In nucleotides, the CDR3 is TGTGCCAGCAGTGAACGGATATCCTACAATGAGCAGTTCTTC.

The chain has TRBV18 and TRBJ2-7; the D gene is possibly TRBD1 (6 bases). This CDR3 contains 15 residues. Germline V gene sequence: CDR1 KGHSH, CDR2 LQKENI. The germline V and J ends were trimmed by 0 bases and 0 bases, with 9 bases remaining between them. CDR3: CASSPPGALSYEQYF. In DNA form, the CDR3 reads TGTGCCAGCTCACCACCGGGGGCCCTCTCCTACGAGCAGTACTTC.

About this clone itself: An end of the junction differs from the germline gene, which may be a read error. The chain recombines TRBV6-1 with TRBJ1-1; D may be TRBD1 (5 bases). This CDR3 is 12 amino acids long. Germline-derived CDR1 and CDR2 are MNHNS and SASEGT. The CDR3 sequence: CAISGPGTAAFF. CDR3 nucleotide sequence: TGTGCCATCAGTGGACCCGGGACTGCCGCTTTCTTT.

V gene TRBV5-6 combines with J gene TRBJ2-7, with D perhaps TRBD1 or TRBD2 (5 bases each). Germline assignment: CDR1 SGHDT and CDR2 YYEEEE. Trimming pared 3 bases from V and 5 bases from J, leaving 12 bases between. The CDR3 length is 13 residues. The CDR3 is CASSWTGLDEQYF. The CDR3 nucleotides are TGTGCCAGCAGCTGGACGGGGCTCGACGAGCAGTACTTC.